Listed here are 19 T cell receptor beta chains from one sample, sequenced in a study of cytomegalovirus exposure and HLA in healthy donors. PCR employed 60 Vbeta and 13 Jbeta primers. Some clones are missing from TCRdb's copy, which holds only in-frame ones; the method was immunoSEQ multiplex PCR. Of 150,000 to 200,000 clones detected, almost 85% appear once; the ten largest clones hold 1%. Source material: PBMCs. These receptors came from a man between 25 and 39 years old in good health and CMV-seronegative.

V usage is TRBV5-1 and J usage is TRBJ2-3, with D possibly TRBD1 on 5 matching bases. V was cut by 3 bases and J by 4 bases, with 18 bases left in between. Germline CDR1 reads SGHRS; CDR2 reads YFSETQ. The CDR3 sequence is 16 residues long. CDR3 protein: CASSSTPQGESDTQYF. In DNA, the CDR3 is TGCGCCAGCAGCTCGACACCCCAGGGCGAGTCAGATACGCAGTATTTT.

V is TRBV4-1 and J is TRBJ1-1; tentative D call: TRBD1 (6 bases). With 0 bases removed from V and 7 bases from J, the gap between germline ends came to 9 bases. The CDR3 has 13 amino acids. Germline values: CDR1 MGHRA, CDR2 YSYEKL. The CDR3 loop reads CASSQEGALEAFF. CDR3 in DNA: TGCGCCAGCAGCCAAGAGGGGGCCCTTGAAGCTTTCTTT.

The chain combines TRBV2 with TRBJ2-3; TRBD1 agrees at 7 bases. Germline trimming cut 6 bases from V and 0 bases from J; bases unmatched to any gene: 12. The CDR3 extends over 17 amino acids. The germline CDR1 and CDR2 sequences are SNHLY and FYNNEI. Written as DNA, the CDR3 is TGTGCCAGCAGCCCCGACAGGGTCCCCTTCAGCACAGATACGCAGTATTTT. Its protein product is CASSPDRVPFSTDTQYF.

This rearrangement joins TRBV19 to TRBJ2-7; 7 bases line up with TRBD1. This CDR3 is 16 amino acids long. V was clipped by 1 base and J by 3 bases; unmatched bases: 9. Germline CDR1 is LNHDA and CDR2 is SQIVND (reference sequence). CDR3 region: CASSIGGYGTVYEQYF. CDR3 sequence (DNA): TGTGCCAGTAGTATAGGGGGCTATGGGACAGTCTACGAGCAGTACTTC.

The V gene is TRBV5-1, the J gene TRBJ2-3, with D maybe TRBD2 (6 bases). The CDR3 consists of 15 residues. Germline assignment: CDR1 SGHRS and CDR2 YFSETQ. The ends were cut back, 7 bases at V and 5 bases at J, with 20 bases in the middle. Written as DNA, the CDR3 is TGCGCCAGCCACAGCCCCCCGGGACTTGTAGATACGCAGTATTTT. Its protein product is CASHSPPGLVDTQYF.

This chain connects TRBV19 to TRBJ2-1, with 10 nucleotides matching TRBD2. Germline V lookup: CDR1 LNHDA, CDR2 SQIVND (reference sequence). V lost 4 bases, J lost 9 bases, and 6 bases stayed unmatched. This CDR3 comprises 14 residues. CDR3 nucleotide sequence: TGTGCCAGTAGTACCCTAGCGGGAGCTGTTGAGCAGTTCTTC. This codes for CASSTLAGAVEQFF.

As for this clone: Other DNA sequences from this sample encode an identical CDR3 as well. V gene TRBV4-3 combines with J gene TRBJ1-5; no clear D gene. Trimming removed 3 bases from V and 3 bases from J, with 12 bases in between. Germline CDR1 is LGHNA and CDR2 is YSLEER. The CDR3 covers 15 residues. CDR3 loop: CASSQDSGFNQPQHF. CDR3 in DNA: TGCGCCAGCAGCCAGGATTCAGGCTTCAATCAGCCCCAGCATTTT.

This sequence joins TRBV28 and TRBJ2-1; 7 nucleotides match TRBD2. Germline lookup yields CDR1 MDHEN and CDR2 SYDVKM. The CDR3 is 15 amino acids. J was trimmed by 2 bases and V by 4 bases; bases with no gene match: 5. CDR3 bases: TGTGCCAGCAGTTCCCCGGGACTACCCTACAATGAGCAGTTCTTC. Its translation: CASSSPGLPYNEQFF. The full variable domain, its missing parts supplied by reference TRBV28 and TRBJ2-1, is DVKVTQSSRYLVKRTGEKVFLECVQDMDHENMFWYRQDPGLGLRLIYFSYDVKMKEKGDIPEGYSVSREKKERFSLILESASTNQTSMYLCASSSPGLPYNEQFFGPGTRLTVL.

This rearrangement joins TRBV5-6 to TRBJ2-7, with 8 bases matching TRBD1. Unmatched junction bases numbered 8, after V lost 4 bases and J lost 5 bases. Germline loops: CDR1 SGHDT, CDR2 YYEEEE. The CDR3 sequence is 14 residues long. CDR3 sequence reads: CASSPWTGWHEQYF. Written as DNA, the CDR3 is TGTGCCAGCAGCCCATGGACAGGGTGGCACGAGCAGTACTTC.

The chain is built from TRBV25-1 and TRBJ2-5, with D possibly TRBD1 on 6 matching bases. The V and J ends lost 11 bases and 5 bases respectively, with 21 bases between them. This CDR3 region has 14 residues. CDR1 and CDR2 from the germline V gene are MGHDK and SYGVNS. The CDR3 region is CAPPQPQGSETQYF. The CDR3 region has the DNA TGTGCCCCTCCGCAACCACAGGGATCGGAGACCCAGTACTTC.

This clone was seen a handful of times. The chain uses TRBV5-4 and TRBJ2-5; possible D gene TRBD1, 6 bases. Trimming stripped 0 bases from V and 3 bases from J, with 15 bases between. Germline CDR1 is SGHNT and CDR2 is YYREEE (reference sequence). The CDR3 covers 16 residues. The CDR3 nucleotides are TGTGCCAGCAGCTTGGATTTTATAACAGGGAAAGAGACCCAGTACTTC. It yields the protein CASSLDFITGKETQYF.

V gene TRBV29-1 combines with J gene TRBJ2-7; TRBD2 matches 11 bases. Germline V gene data show CDR1 as SQVTM and CDR2 as ANQGSEA. CDR3 length equals 15 residues. V trimming: 4 bases; J trimming: 2 bases; junction bases outside the gene matches: 7. In nucleotides, the CDR3 is TGCAGCGTTGGGCCCACTAGCGGGGGAGCCTACGAGCAGTACTTC. Translation gives CSVGPTSGGAYEQYF.

The chain is built from TRBV7-2 and TRBJ1-2; 9 bases are a match to TRBD1. Germline trimming cut 0 bases from V and 8 bases from J; bases unmatched to any gene: 7. The CDR3 is made up of 15 amino acids. Germline V gene data show CDR1 as SGHTA and CDR2 as FQGNSA. DNA for the CDR3: TGTGCCAGCAGCTTAGCACAGGGGGCGCCTAACGGCTACACCTTC. Amino acid sequence: CASSLAQGAPNGYTF.

The chain links TRBV27 to TRBJ1-5, with a weak D call TRBD1 (5 bases). The CDR3 consists of 13 residues. V was cut by 3 bases and J by 5 bases, with 8 bases left in between. Germline values: CDR1 MNHEY, CDR2 SMNVEV (reference sequence). CDR3 DNA sequence: TGTGCCAGCAGTTTTGGAGGGGATCAGCCCCAGCATTTT. Its protein is CASSFGGDQPQHF.

This sequence joins TRBV5-4 and TRBJ2-7; 10 nucleotides agree with TRBD1. J gave up 2 bases and V 4 bases, and 12 bases lay outside the gene matches. The CDR3 length is 17 residues. CDR1 SGHNT and CDR2 YYREEE come from the germline V gene (reference sequence). The CDR3 protein is CASSKGTGAASPYEQYF. CDR3 coding DNA: TGTGCCAGCAGCAAAGGGACAGGGGCCGCCTCCCCCTACGAGCAGTACTTC. Complete variable domain (other parts from reference TRBV5-4 and TRBJ2-7): ETGVTQSPTHLIKTRGQQVTLRCSSQSGHNTVSWYQQALGQGPQFIFQYYREEENGRGNFPPRFSGLQFPNYSSELNVNALELDDSALYLCASSKGTGAASPYEQYFGPGTRLTVT.

V usage is TRBV6-6 and J usage is TRBJ1-2, with a possible D match to TRBD1 (5 bases). Germline lookup yields CDR1 MNHNY and CDR2 SVGAGI (reference sequence). V lost 2 bases to trimming and J lost 2 bases, with 15 bases between them. This CDR3 has 16 amino acids. The CDR3 DNA sequence: TGTGCCAGCAGTTACGTGTGGGGGGGAACAAACTATGGCTACACCTTC. Its translation: CASSYVWGGTNYGYTF.

The rearrangement uses TRBV19 and TRBJ1-2, with D maybe TRBD1 (5 bases). Germline CDR1 is LNHDA and CDR2 is SQIVND (reference sequence). Between the trimmed V and J ends, which lost 6 bases and 6 bases, there was a span of 14 bases. The CDR3 is 13 residues long. The chain's CDR3 is CASRLDSEDGYTF. The CDR3, as DNA: TGTGCCAGTAGGTTAGACAGTGAAGATGGCTACACCTTC.

This clone has only one observation. The chain joins TRBV9 to TRBJ2-2, with TRBD2 matching 8 bases. This CDR3 has 19 amino acids. Germline V lookup: CDR1 SGDLS, CDR2 YYNGEE. V trimming: 5 bases; J trimming: 4 bases; junction bases outside the gene matches: 19. CDR3 region: CASRGALVGGGPGTGELFF. Written as DNA, the CDR3 is TGTGCCAGCAGGGGGGCCTTAGTAGGCGGGGGGCCGGGCACCGGGGAGCTGTTTTTT.

This chain uses TRBV14 with TRBJ2-7; D call uncertain. In germline, CDR1 is SGHDN, CDR2 FVKESK. Trimming removed 1 base at V and 0 bases at J, with 7 bases between. The CDR3 runs to 14 residues. The CDR3 nucleotides read TGTGCCAGCAGCCAAGGAAGGAGCTCCTACGAGCAGTACTTC. Translated: CASSQGRSSYEQYF.